This TCR beta chain was profiled in a study of identical twins (dated by TCRdb to about 2016). About the full investigation: To test whether fetal clonotypes persist, this study deep-sequenced TCR alpha and beta repertoires from monozygotic twins, from unrelated adults of various ages, and from cord blood. To rule out contamination, replicate twin experiments were performed at different times with different library preparation protocols. What the research found in general, with its limitations: Zero-insertion analyses could be partly confounded by invariant T cells such as MAIT and iNKT, though diverse VJ usage argued against such confounding for most clonotypes. Compared with coincidental sharing between unrelated individuals, out-of-frame TCR alpha sequences shared between twins had an excess of sequences with low generation probability. Because the same donors could not be followed over many years, conclusions were based on cross-sectional statistical analysis. In monozygotic twins, out-of-frame TCR alpha sharing was systematically underestimated by recombination models, although the models agreed with sharing between unrelated individuals. Excess twin sharing in beta out-of-frame sequences was weaker because fewer shared sequences lowered the signal-to-noise ratio. Abundant cord blood beta clonotypes carried fewer insertions; young adult naive repertoires showed a weaker similar trend, while memory repertoires showed none.

Many counts were recorded for this clonotype. There is no known antigen for this receptor. Base qualities are not provided; no much larger clone lies one nucleotide away. The library came from 5' RACE. Data came from an Illumina HiSeq 2000. Template switching added a universal primer binding site, and the final cDNA carried a unique molecular identifier that allowed TCR cDNA molecules to be counted accurately. First-strand cDNA for TCR alpha and beta chains was synthesized from specific primers in the conserved constant-segment region. To control for contamination, each cDNA library was double barcoded with a SMART-Mk sample barcode plus Illumina barcodes. TruSeq adapter sequences along with Illumina sample barcodes were introduced in two successive PCR steps. The Illumina HiSeq platform was used with custom primers to sequence TCR alpha and beta cDNA libraries. The study's processing was this. MiGEC was used to process raw reads and extract unique molecular identifiers, and MiXCR was used to find CDR3 positions. Recombination models were inferred per individual with the repgenHMM and IGoR tools using an EM algorithm. The tcR package in R was used for shared clonotype analysis, with sharing normalized by the product of cloneset sizes. To study raw recombination without the effects of thymic and clonal selection, out-of-frame nonproductive sequences were analyzed. The raw public reads went through TCRdb reprocessing: fastp at Q25, MiXCR clone calling, in-frame beta chains kept. Rows with a matching CDR3 protein are joined into one entry that keeps the most common DNA and genes. The V and J calls come from TCRdb's annotation, not from the publication. The sample table shows 350,000 to 450,000 distinct CDR3 sequences, and approximately 17% are seen once. 12% of the sample lies in the top ten.

Relative to germline, V is missing 7 bases and J is missing 3 bases, with 15 bases of the junction outside any gene match. Measured from the cysteine to the phenylalanine, the CDR3 is 17 residues long. Of all the DNA, just the CDR3 is kept, 51 bases in frame from base 1. CDR1 and CDR2 were assigned from the germline V gene as SGHTA and FQGTGA. Every donor was a healthy Caucasian. The researchers also sequenced three unrelated adults who were not twins: a male aged 18 to 29, a male aged 50 to 59, and a female aged 50 to 59. Miltenyi CD45RO+ enrichment and human naive T-cell isolation kits were used to isolate memory (CD45RO+) and naive T cells from PBMC.

The sequence was collected from a middle-aged man in good health. The chain links TRBV7-3 with TRBJ1-2, with 9 junctional bases fitting TRBD1. Input material: naive T cells sorted from blood. The cell subset or site label of this sample denotes: cells isolated with a human naive T-cell isolation kit. The sequenced DNA is TGTGCCAGCACCACCCCCCAGGGGGACAGGGATCACTATGGCTACACCTTC. Its translation reads: CASTTPQGDRDHYGYTF.